This T cell receptor (beta chain) originates from a study of CD8 T cells in Susac syndrome. Reverse transcription of 0.5 to 1 ug RNA was carried out with random hexamers. An immunoSEQ multiplex PCR generated amplified TCR beta CDR3 products spanning 54 Vbeta and 13 Jbeta. TCRdb reprocessed the immunoSEQ multiplex PCR reads with MiXCR, giving one entry per CDR3 protein. Of approximately 160,000 distinct CDR3 sequences in the sample, approximately 94% are singletons; the top ten hold approximately 0.094%. V lost 2 bases, J lost 6 bases, and 11 bases lay in between. Germline CDR1 and CDR2: DFQATT and SNEGSKA (reference sequence). The CDR3 extends over 13 amino acids. This clonotype was observed a single time. The sequenced target, TCR beta, came from blood CD8+ and CD4+ T cells.

J is TRBJ2-1 and V is TRBV20-1, with D hard to call. The receptor comes from a human donor with multiple sclerosis. What was sequenced was CD4+ T cells from PBMCs. The CDR3 is CSARFSSRNEQFF. The DNA for the CDR3 is TGCAGTGCTAGATTCTCTAGTCGCAATGAGCAGTTCTTC.